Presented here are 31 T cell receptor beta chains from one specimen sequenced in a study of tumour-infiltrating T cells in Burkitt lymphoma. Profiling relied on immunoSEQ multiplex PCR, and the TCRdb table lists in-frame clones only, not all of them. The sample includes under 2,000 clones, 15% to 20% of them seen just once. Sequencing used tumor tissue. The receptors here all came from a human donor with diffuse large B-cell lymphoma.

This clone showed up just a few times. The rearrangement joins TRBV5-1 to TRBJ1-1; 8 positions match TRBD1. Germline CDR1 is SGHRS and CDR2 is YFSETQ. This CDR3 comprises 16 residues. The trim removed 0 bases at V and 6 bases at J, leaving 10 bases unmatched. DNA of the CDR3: TGCGCCAGCAGCTTGGGGACAGGGTCCCTTCGGGCTGAAGCTTTCTTT. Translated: CASSLGTGSLRAEAFF.

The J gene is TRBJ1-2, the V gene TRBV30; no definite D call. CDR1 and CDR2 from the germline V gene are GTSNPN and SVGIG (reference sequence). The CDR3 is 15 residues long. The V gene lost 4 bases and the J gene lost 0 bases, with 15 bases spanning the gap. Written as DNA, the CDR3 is TGTGCCTGGACAGAGGGCGGGTCGCCTAACTATGGCTACACCTTC. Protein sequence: CAWTEGGSPNYGYTF.

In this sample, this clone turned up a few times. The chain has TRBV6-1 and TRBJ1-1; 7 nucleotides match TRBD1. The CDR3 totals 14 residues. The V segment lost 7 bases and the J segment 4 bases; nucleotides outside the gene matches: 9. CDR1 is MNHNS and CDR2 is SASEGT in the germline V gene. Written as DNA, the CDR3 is TGTGCCAGCATTAGAGACAGGGTGGCCACTGAAGCTTTCTTT. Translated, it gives CASIRDRVATEAFF.

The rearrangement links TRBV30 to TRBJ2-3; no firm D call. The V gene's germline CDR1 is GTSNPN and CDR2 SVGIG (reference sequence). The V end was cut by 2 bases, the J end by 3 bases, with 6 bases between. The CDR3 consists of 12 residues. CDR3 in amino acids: CAWSFPTDTQYF. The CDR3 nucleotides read TGTGCCTGGAGTTTCCCGACAGATACGCAGTATTTT.

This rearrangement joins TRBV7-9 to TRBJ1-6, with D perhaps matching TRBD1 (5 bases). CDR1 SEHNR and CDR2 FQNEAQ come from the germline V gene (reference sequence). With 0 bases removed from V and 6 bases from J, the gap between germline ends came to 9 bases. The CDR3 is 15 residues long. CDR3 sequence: CASSLARGINSPLHF. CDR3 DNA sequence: TGTGCCAGCAGCTTAGCGCGGGGGATTAATTCACCCCTCCACTTT.

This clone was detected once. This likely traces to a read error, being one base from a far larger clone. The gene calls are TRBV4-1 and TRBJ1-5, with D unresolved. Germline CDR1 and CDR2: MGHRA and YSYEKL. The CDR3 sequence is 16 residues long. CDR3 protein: CASSLAFGSVNQPRHF. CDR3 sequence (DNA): TGCGCCAGCAGCCTTGCTTTCGGGAGTGTGAATCAGCCCCGGCATTTT.

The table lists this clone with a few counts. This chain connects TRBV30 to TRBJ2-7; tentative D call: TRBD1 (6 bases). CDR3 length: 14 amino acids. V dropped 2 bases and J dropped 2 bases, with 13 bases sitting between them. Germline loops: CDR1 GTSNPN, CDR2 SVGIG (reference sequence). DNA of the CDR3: TGTGCCTGGAGTTTAAAGGGGGTTCCCTACGAGCAGTACTTC. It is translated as CAWSLKGVPYEQYF. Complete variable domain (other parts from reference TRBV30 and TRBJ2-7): SQTIHQWPATLVQPVGSPLSLECTVEGTSNPNLYWYRQAAGRGLQLLFYSVGIGQISSEVPQNLSASRPQDRQFILSSKKLLLSDSGFYLCAWSLKGVPYEQYFGPGTRLTVT.

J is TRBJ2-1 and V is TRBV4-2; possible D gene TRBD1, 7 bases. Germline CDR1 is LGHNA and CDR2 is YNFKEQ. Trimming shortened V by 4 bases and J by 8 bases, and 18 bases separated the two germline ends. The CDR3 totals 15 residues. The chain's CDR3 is CASSPRTGGNDEQFF. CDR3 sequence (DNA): TGTGCCAGCAGCCCCCGGACAGGAGGGAACGATGAGCAGTTCTTC.

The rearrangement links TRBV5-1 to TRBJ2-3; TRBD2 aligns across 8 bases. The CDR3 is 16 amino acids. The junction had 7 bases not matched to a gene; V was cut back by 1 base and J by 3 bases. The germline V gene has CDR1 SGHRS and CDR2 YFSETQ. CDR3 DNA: TGCGCCAGCAGCTTGCTAGCGGGCGGAGATACAGATACGCAGTATTTT. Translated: CASSLLAGGDTDTQYF.

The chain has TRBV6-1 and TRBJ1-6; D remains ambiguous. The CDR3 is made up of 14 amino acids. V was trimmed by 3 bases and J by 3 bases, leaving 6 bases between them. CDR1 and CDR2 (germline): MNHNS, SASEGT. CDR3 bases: TGTGCCAGCAGTGACAGAAACTATAATTCACCCCTCCACTTT. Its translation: CASSDRNYNSPLHF.

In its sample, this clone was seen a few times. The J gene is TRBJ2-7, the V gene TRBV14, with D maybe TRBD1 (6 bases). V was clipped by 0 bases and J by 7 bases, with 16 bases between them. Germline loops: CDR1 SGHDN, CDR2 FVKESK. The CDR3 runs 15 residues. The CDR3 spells CASSQDIWGQGEQYF. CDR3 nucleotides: TGTGCCAGCAGCCAAGATATCTGGGGACAAGGGGAGCAGTACTTC.

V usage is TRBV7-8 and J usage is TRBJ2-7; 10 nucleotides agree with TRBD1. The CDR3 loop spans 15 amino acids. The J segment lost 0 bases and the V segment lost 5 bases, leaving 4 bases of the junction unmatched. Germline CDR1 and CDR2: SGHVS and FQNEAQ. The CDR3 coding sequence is TGTGCCAGCAGCCCCCGGGACAGGGGCTCCTACGAGCAGTACTTC. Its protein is CASSPRDRGSYEQYF.

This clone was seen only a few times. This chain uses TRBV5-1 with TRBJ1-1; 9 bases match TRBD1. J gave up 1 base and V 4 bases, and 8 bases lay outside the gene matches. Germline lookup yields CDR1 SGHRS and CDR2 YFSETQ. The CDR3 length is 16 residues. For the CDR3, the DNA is TGCGCCAGCAGCCTACCGGGGACAGGGCAGAACACTGAAGCTTTCTTT. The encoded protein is CASSLPGTGQNTEAFF. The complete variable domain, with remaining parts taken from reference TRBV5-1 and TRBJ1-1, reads KAGVTQTPRYLIKTRGQQVTLSCSPISGHRSVSWYQQTPGQGLQFLFEYFSETQRNKGNFPGRFSGRQFSNSRSEMNVSTLELGDSALYLCASSLPGTGQNTEAFFGQGTRLTVV.

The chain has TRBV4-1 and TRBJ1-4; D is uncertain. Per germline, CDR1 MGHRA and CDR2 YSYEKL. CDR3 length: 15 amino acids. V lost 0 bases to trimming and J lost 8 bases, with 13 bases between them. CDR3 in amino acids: CASSQESRSSEKLFF. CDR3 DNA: TGCGCCAGCAGCCAAGAATCCAGGAGCAGCGAAAAACTGTTTTTT.

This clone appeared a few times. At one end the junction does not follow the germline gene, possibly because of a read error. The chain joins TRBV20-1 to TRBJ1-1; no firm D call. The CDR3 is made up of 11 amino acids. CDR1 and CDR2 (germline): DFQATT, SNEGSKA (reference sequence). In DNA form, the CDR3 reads TGCAGTGGAATAAAGGTAACTGAAACTTTCTTT. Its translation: CSGIKVTETFF.

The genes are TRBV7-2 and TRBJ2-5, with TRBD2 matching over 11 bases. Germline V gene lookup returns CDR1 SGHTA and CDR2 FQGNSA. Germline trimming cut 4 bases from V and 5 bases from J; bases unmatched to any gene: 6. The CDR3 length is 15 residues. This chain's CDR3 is CASSSRVAGGETQYF. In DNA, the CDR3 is TGTGCCAGCAGCTCCCGGGTAGCGGGGGGGGAGACCCAGTACTTC. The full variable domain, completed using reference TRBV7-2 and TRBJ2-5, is GAGVSQSPSNKVTEKGKDVELRCDPISGHTALYWYRQSLGQGLEFLIYFQGNSAPDKSGLPSDRFSAERTGGSVSTLTIQRTQQEDSAVYLCASSSRVAGGETQYFGPGTRLLVL.

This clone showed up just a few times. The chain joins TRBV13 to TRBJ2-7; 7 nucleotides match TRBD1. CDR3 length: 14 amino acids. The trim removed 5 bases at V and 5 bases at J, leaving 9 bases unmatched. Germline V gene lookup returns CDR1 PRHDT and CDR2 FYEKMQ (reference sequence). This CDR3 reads CASSPRQGYDEQYF. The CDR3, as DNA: TGTGCCAGCAGCCCTCGACAGGGATATGACGAGCAGTACTTC.

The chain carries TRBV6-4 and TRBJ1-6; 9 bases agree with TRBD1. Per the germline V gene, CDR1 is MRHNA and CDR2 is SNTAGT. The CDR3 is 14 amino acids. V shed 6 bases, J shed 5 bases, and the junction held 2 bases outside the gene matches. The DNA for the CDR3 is TGTGCCAGCAGCAGACAGGGGGATAATTCACCCCTCCACTTT. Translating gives CASSRQGDNSPLHF.

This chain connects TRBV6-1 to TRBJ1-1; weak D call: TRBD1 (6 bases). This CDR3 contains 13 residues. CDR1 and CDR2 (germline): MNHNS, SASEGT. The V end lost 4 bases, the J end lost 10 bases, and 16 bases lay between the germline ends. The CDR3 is CASSVSLQGGAFF. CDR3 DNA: TGTGCCAGCAGTGTATCCTTACAGGGAGGAGCTTTCTTT.

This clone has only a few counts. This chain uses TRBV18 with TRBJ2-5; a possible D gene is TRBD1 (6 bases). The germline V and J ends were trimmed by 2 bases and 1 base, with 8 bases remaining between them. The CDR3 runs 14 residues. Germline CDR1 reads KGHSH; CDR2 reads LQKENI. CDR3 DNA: TGTGCCAGCTCACCATGGACAGCCCAAGAGACCCAGTACTTC. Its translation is CASSPWTAQETQYF. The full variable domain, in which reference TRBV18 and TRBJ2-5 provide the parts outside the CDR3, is NAGVMQNPRHLVRRRGQEARLRCSPMKGHSHVYWYRQLPEEGLKFMVYLQKENIIDESGMPKERFSAEFPKEGPSILRIQQVVRGDSAAYFCASSPWTAQETQYFGPGTRLLVL.

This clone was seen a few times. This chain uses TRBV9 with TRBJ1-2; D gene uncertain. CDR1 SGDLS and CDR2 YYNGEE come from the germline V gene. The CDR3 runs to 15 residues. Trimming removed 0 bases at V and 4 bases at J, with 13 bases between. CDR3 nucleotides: TGTGCCAGCAGCGTAGGTTCCGGGCCGGGCTATGGCTACACCTTC. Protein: CASSVGSGPGYGYTF.

The CDR3 region is CASSLMGASSYEQYF. As DNA, the CDR3 is TGTGCCAGCAGTTTGATGGGGGCGAGCTCCTACGAGCAGTACTTC. J is TRBJ2-7 and V is TRBV27, with D tentatively TRBD1 (6 bases). From germline, CDR1 is MNHEY and CDR2 SMNVEV (reference sequence). With 3 bases removed from V and 0 bases from J, the gap between germline ends came to 12 bases. The CDR3 is made up of 15 amino acids.

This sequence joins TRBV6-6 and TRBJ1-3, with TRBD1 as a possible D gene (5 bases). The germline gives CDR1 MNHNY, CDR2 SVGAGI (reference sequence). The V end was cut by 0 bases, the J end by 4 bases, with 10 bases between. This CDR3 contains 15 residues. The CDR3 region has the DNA TGTGCCAGCAGTTACTCGTGGGGGAACGGAAACACCATATATTTT. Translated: CASSYSWGNGNTIYF.

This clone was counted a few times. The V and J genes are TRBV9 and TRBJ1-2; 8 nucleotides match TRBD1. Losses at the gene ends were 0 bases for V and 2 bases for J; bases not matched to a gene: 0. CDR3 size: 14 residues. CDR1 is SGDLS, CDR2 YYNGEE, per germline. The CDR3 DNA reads TGTGCCAGCAGCGTAGGACAGGGGAACTATGGCTACACCTTC. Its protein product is CASSVGQGNYGYTF.

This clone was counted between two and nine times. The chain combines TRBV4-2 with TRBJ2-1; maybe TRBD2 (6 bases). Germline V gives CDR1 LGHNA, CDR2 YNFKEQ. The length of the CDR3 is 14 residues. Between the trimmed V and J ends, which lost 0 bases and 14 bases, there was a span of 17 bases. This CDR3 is CASSQDWRVGGKFF. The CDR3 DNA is TGTGCCAGCAGCCAAGATTGGAGGGTTGGGGGGAAGTTCTTC.

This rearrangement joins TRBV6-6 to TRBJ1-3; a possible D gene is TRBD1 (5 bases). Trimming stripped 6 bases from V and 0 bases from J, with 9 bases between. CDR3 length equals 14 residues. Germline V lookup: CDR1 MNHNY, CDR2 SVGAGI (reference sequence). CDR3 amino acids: CASSGQSSGNTIYF. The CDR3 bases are TGTGCCAGCAGCGGACAAAGCTCTGGAAACACCATATATTTT.

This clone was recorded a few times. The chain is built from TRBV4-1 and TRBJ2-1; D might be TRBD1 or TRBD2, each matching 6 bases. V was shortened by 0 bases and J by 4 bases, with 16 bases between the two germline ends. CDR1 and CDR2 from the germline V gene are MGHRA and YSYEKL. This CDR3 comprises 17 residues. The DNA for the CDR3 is TGCGCCAGCAGCCAAGATCTAAAGGGGGGACTTTACAATGAGCAGTTCTTC. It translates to CASSQDLKGGLYNEQFF.

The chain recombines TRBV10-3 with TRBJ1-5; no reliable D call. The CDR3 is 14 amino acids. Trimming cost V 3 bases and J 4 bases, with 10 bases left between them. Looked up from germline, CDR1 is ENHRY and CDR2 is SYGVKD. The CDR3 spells CAISDAGFNQPQHF. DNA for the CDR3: TGTGCCATCAGTGATGCCGGGTTTAATCAGCCCCAGCATTTT.

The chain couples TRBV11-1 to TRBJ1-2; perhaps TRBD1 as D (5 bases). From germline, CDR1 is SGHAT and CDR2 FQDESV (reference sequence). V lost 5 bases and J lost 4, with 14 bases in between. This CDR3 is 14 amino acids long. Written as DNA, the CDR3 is TGTGCCAGCAGCCCACCGGGACGGATCTATGGCTACACCTTC. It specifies CASSPPGRIYGYTF.

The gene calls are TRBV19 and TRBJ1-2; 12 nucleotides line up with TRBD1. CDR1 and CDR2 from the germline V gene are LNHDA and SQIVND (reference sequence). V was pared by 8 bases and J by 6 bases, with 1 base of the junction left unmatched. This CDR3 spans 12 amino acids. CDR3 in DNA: TGTGCCAGTGGGGACAGGGGGCATGGCTACACCTTC. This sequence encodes CASGDRGHGYTF.

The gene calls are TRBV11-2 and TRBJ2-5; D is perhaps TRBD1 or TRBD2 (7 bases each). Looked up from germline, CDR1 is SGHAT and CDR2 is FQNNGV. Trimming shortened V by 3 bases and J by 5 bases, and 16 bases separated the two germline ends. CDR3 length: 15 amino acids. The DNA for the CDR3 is TGTGCCAGCAGCTTGATGAGGCAGGGGGGGGAGACCCAGTACTTC. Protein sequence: CASSLMRQGGETQYF.